The 17 T cell receptor beta chains listed next were all sequenced from one sample in a study of T cells after yellow fever vaccination. MiXCR, applied by TCRdb to the 5' RACE reads, yields one record per CDR3 protein. The table includes just over 300,000 distinct CDR3 sequences, around 4% detected once. The starting material was PBMCs, obtained on the day of the yellow fever booster vaccination. The receptors were gathered from a man younger than 35 who received the YFV17D yellow fever vaccine.

This clonotype was seen more than once but under ten times. This rearrangement joins TRBV7-9 to TRBJ1-4; D not certain. The V end lost 5 bases, the J end lost 8 bases, and 12 bases lay between the germline ends. Germline assignment: CDR1 SEHNR and CDR2 FQNEAQ (reference sequence). This CDR3 spans 13 amino acids. The CDR3 sequence is CASSDRVREKLFF. The DNA for the CDR3 is TGTGCCAGCAGCGACCGGGTGCGGGAAAAACTGTTTTTT.

This clonotype has ten or more counts. The chain joins TRBV7-8 to TRBJ2-1; D perhaps matches TRBD1 (5 bases). Trimming shortened V by 3 bases and J by 7 bases, and 7 bases separated the two germline ends. CDR3 length: 12 residues. CDR1 and CDR2 (germline): SGHVS, FQNEAQ. The chain's CDR3 is CASSFPGNEQFF. The DNA of the CDR3 is TGTGCCAGCAGCTTCCCAGGGAATGAGCAGTTCTTC.

This clonotype occurred a few times. The chain combines TRBV7-9 with TRBJ2-7; TRBD2 aligns across 12 bases. CDR1 SEHNR and CDR2 FQNEAQ come from the germline V gene (reference sequence). The V gene end was trimmed by 6 bases and the J gene end by 5 bases; junction bases not matched to a gene: 2. CDR3 length: 13 residues. Written as DNA, the CDR3 is TGTGCCAGCAGGACTAGCGGGGGCCACGAGCAGTACTTC. Translating gives CASRTSGGHEQYF. Combining the CDR3 with reference TRBV7-9 and TRBJ2-7 gives the whole variable domain DTGVSQNPRHKITKRGQNVTFRCDPISEHNRLYWYRQTLGQGPEFLTYFQNEAQLEKSRLLSDRFSAERPKGSFSTLEIQRTEQGDSAMYLCASRTSGGHEQYFGPGTRLTVT.

The table lists this clonotype with a few counts. The chain carries TRBV6-6 and TRBJ2-7; TRBD1 aligns across 10 bases. The trim removed 0 bases at V and 2 bases at J, leaving 10 bases unmatched. Germline V lookup: CDR1 MNHNY, CDR2 SVGAGI (reference sequence). The CDR3 contains 18 residues. In DNA form, the CDR3 reads TGTGCCAGCAGTTACTCGCGGCCCGGGACAGGGGACCCCTACGAGCAGTACGTC. Translating it yields CASSYSRPGTGDPYEQYV.

This clonotype was counted many times. This rearrangement joins TRBV5-1 to TRBJ2-7; 7 bases line up with TRBD1. Trimming cost V 3 bases and J 2 bases; bases outside gene matches: 8. This CDR3 is 15 amino acids long. The germline CDR1 and CDR2 sequences are SGHRS and YFSETQ. CDR3 nucleotides: TGCGCCAGCAGCTCGGAGATCGGGACAGCCTACGAGCAGTACTTC. Encoded protein: CASSSEIGTAYEQYF.

This clonotype was found many times. The chain couples TRBV7-8 to TRBJ1-3; weak D call: TRBD1 (5 bases). The germline CDR1 and CDR2 sequences are SGHVS and FQNEAQ. Trimming pared 3 bases from V and 0 bases from J, leaving 12 bases between. This CDR3 comprises 16 residues. CDR3 nucleotides: TGTGCCAGCAGCTTTGGAGGGGCCAGCTCTGGAAACACCATATATTTT. Translated: CASSFGGASSGNTIYF.

A few counts support this clonotype. This chain joins TRBV12-3 or TRBV12-4 and TRBJ2-3; D not certain. This CDR3 region has 13 residues. With 4 bases removed from V and 4 bases from J, the gap between germline ends came to 9 bases. The CDR3 sequence is CASSSLWSDTQYF. As DNA, the CDR3 is TGTGCCAGCAGTTCCCTTTGGTCAGATACGCAGTATTTT.

This clonotype was counted at least ten times. The gene calls are TRBV4-3 and TRBJ2-7; the match to TRBD1 covers 7 bases. The CDR3 spans 16 residues. V trimming: 0 bases; J trimming: 1 base; junction bases outside the gene matches: 6. CDR1 LGHNA and CDR2 YSLEER come from the germline V gene. This CDR3 is CASSQEVGQPSYEQYF. The CDR3 DNA is TGCGCCAGCAGCCAAGAGGTGGGACAGCCGTCCTACGAGCAGTACTTC.

The table lists this clonotype with a few counts. This chain joins TRBV28 and TRBJ1-2; 8 bases line up with TRBD1. The CDR3 runs 16 residues. The germline CDR1 and CDR2 sequences are MDHEN and SYDVKM. The ends lost 6 bases at V and 4 bases at J; junction bases unmatched: 13. Here the CDR3 DNA reads TGTGCCAGCAGGCGACCCGGGACAGGCATTTTCTATGGCTACACCTTC. Its protein is CASRRPGTGIFYGYTF.

This clonotype has just a few counts. The V gene is TRBV5-4, the J gene TRBJ1-3; D is undetermined. The V gene's germline CDR1 is SGHNT and CDR2 YYREEE (reference sequence). The CDR3 is made up of 17 amino acids. Trimming removed 1 base from V and 6 bases from J, with 20 bases in between. CDR3 residues: CASSLLSYVEGENTIYF. As DNA, the CDR3 is TGTGCCAGCAGCTTGTTGTCCTACGTCGAGGGTGAAAACACCATATATTTT.

This clonotype occurred many times. This rearrangement joins TRBV6-5 to TRBJ2-2; D gene unclear. The CDR3 contains 14 residues. Between the trimmed V and J ends, which lost 5 bases and 0 bases, there was a span of 7 bases. Germline V gives CDR1 MNHEY, CDR2 SVGAGI. The CDR3 sequence is CASSVASNTGELFF. The CDR3 nucleotides read TGTGCCAGCAGTGTAGCTTCGAACACCGGGGAGCTGTTTTTT.

The rearrangement joins TRBV5-5 to TRBJ1-2; no clear D. The CDR3 runs to 14 residues. Germline-derived CDR1 and CDR2 are SGHKS and YYEKEE (reference sequence). The V gene lost 0 bases and the J gene lost 2 bases, with 8 bases spanning the gap. For the CDR3, the DNA is TGTGCCAGCAGCTTGGACAGCATAAACTATGGCTACACCTTC. It specifies CASSLDSINYGYTF.

This clonotype was seen many times. This sequence joins TRBV7-2 and TRBJ2-5; D not certain. The CDR3 runs 13 residues. V dropped 3 bases and J dropped 1 base, with 6 bases sitting between them. Germline loops: CDR1 SGHTA, CDR2 FQGNSA. The CDR3 DNA sequence: TGTGCCAGCAGCTTGGAGCGCCAAGAGACCCAGTACTTC. Its protein product is CASSLERQETQYF.

V usage is TRBV19 and J usage is TRBJ2-6; D unresolved. There are 17 residues in the CDR3. V lost 6 bases and J lost 0, with 15 bases in between. From germline, CDR1 is LNHDA and CDR2 SQIVND (reference sequence). The DNA for the CDR3 is TGTGCCAGTAGCACCCGAAGAACCCACTCTGGGGCCAACGTCCTGACTTTC. Amino acids: CASSTRRTHSGANVLTF.

This clonotype was seen at least ten times. The chain carries TRBV10-3 and TRBJ2-7, with D tentatively TRBD1 (5 bases). V lost 0 bases and J lost 6, with 15 bases in between. The CDR3 has 15 amino acids. Germline loops: CDR1 ENHRY, CDR2 SYGVKD. CDR3 loop: CAISESKAGPGEQYV. The DNA for the CDR3 is TGTGCCATCAGTGAGTCGAAGGCAGGGCCGGGCGAGCAGTACGTC.

This clonotype was seen ten or more times. The chain is built from TRBV7-8 and TRBJ2-7; no clear D. The germline V gene has CDR1 SGHVS and CDR2 FQNEAQ. V lost 5 bases and J 2 bases, leaving 7 bases between the germline ends. This CDR3 spans 12 amino acids. The CDR3 bases are TGTGCCAGCAGCGCCAGCGCCTACGAGCAGTACTTC. It yields the protein CASSASAYEQYF. The full variable domain, rest sourced from reference TRBV7-8 and TRBJ2-7, is GAGVSQSPRYKVAKRGQDVALRCDPISGHVSLFWYQQALGQGPEFLTYFQNEAQLDKSGLPSDRFFAERPEGSVSTLKIQRTQQEDSAVYLCASSASAYEQYFGPGTRLTVT.

This clonotype showed up many times. This chain uses TRBV10-3 with TRBJ2-7, with D possibly matching TRBD2 (6 bases). The CDR3 consists of 12 residues. V lost 6 bases, J lost 3 bases, and 9 bases lay in between. Germline assignment: CDR1 ENHRY and CDR2 SYGVKD. The CDR3 bases are TGTGCCATCAGCGGGACTGACTACGAGCAGTACGTC. Its protein product is CAISGTDYEQYV.